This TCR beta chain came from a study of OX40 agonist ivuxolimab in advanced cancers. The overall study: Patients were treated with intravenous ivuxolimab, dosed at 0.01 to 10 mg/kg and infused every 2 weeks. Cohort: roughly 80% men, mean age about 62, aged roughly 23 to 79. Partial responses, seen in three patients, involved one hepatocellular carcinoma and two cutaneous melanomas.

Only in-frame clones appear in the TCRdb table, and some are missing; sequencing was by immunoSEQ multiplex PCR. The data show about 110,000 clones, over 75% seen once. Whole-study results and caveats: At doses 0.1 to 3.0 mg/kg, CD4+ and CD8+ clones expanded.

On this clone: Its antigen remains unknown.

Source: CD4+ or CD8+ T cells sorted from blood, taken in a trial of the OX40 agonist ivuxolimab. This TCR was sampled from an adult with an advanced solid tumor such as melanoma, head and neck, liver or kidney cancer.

CDR3 DNA: TGTGCCTGGAGTAGGGACAACTATAATTCACCCCTCCACTTT. Protein: CAWSRDNYNSPLHF. This rearrangement joins TRBV30 to TRBJ1-6; D is perhaps TRBD1 (6 bases). The CDR3 contains 14 residues. In germline, CDR1 is GTSNPN, CDR2 SVGIG (reference sequence). V was shortened by 2 bases and J by 3 bases, with 8 bases between the two germline ends.